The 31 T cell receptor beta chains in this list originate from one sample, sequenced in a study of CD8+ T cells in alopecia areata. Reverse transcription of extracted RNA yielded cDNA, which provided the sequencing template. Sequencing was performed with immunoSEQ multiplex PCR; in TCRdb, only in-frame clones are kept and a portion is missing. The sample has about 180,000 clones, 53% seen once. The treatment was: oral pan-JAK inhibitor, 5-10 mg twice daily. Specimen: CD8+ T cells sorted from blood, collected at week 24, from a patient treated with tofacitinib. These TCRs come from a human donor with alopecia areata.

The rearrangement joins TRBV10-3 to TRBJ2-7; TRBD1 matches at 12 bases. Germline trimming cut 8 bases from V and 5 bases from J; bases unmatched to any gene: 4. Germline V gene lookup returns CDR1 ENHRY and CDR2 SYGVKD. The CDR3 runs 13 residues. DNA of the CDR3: TGTGCCATCGGGGACAGGGGGCAGGACGAGCAGTACTTC. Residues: CAIGDRGQDEQYF.

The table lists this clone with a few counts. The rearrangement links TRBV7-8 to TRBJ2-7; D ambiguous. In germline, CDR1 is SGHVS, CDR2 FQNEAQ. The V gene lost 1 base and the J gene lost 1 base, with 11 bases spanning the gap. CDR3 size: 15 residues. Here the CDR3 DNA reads TGTGCCAGCAGCTTAGATTTGTCCGCTTCCTACGAGCAGTACTTC. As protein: CASSLDLSASYEQYF.

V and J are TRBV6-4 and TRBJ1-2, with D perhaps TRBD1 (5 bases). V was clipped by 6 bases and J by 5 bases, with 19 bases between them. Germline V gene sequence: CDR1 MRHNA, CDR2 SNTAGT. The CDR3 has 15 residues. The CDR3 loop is CASSPTDGQLYGYTF. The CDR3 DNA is TGTGCCAGCAGCCCTACAGACGGACAACTATATGGCTACACCTTC.

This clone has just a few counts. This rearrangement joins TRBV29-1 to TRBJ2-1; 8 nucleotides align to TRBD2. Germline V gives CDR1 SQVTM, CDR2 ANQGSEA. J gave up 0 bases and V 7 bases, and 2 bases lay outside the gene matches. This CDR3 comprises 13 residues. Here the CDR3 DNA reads TGCAGCGGACGGGGGGGCTCCTACAATGAGCAGTTCTTC. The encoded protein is CSGRGGSYNEQFF.

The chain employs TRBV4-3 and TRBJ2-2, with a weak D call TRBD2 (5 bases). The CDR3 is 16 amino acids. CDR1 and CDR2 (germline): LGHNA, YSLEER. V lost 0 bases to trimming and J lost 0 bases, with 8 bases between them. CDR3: CASSQEGAANTGELFF. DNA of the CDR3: TGCGCCAGCAGCCAAGAGGGAGCAGCGAACACCGGGGAGCTGTTTTTT.

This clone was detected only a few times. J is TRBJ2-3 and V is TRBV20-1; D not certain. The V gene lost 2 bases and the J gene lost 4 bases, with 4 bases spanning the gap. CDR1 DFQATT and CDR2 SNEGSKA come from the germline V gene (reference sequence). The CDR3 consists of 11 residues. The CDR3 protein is CSARWADTQYF. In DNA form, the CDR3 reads TGCAGTGCTAGATGGGCAGATACGCAGTATTTT.

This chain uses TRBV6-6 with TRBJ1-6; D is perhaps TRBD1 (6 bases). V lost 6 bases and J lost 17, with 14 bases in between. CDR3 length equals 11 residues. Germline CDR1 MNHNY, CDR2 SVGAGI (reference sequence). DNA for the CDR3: TGTGCCAGCAGGGAAGGACAGACGTTCCACTTT. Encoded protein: CASREGQTFHF.

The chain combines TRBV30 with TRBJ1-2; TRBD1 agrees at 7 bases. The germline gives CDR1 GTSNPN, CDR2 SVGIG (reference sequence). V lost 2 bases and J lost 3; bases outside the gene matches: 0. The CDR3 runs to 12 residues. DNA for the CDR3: TGTGCCTGGAGTACAGGGGACTATGGCTACACCTTC. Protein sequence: CAWSTGDYGYTF.

The CDR3 protein is CASSQDLSGNTIYF. CDR3 nucleotide sequence: TGTGCCAGCAGCCAGGACCTCTCTGGAAACACCATATATTTT. The chain has TRBV7-2 and TRBJ1-3; unclear D gene. CDR1 is SGHTA and CDR2 is FQGNSA in the germline V gene. The CDR3 contains 14 residues. Trimming left V 5 bases short and J 0 bases short, with 8 bases between.

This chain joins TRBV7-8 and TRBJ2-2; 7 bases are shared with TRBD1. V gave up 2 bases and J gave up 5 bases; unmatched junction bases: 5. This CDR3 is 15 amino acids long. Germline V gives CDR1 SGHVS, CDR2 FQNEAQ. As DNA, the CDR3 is TGTGCCAGCAGCTTAAACAGGGGCTGGACCGGGGAGCTGTTTTTT. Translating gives CASSLNRGWTGELFF. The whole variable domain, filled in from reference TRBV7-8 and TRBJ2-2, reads GAGVSQSPRYKVAKRGQDVALRCDPISGHVSLFWYQQALGQGPEFLTYFQNEAQLDKSGLPSDRFFAERPEGSVSTLKIQRTQQEDSAVYLCASSLNRGWTGELFFGEGSRLTVL.

CDR3 nucleotides: TGTGCCAGCAGCGTAGAAGACACCTCCTACGAGCAGTACTTC. Protein: CASSVEDTSYEQYF. The chain recombines TRBV9 with TRBJ2-7; D uncertain. Trimming took off 0 bases at V and 0 bases at J, with 7 bases between the two ends. This CDR3 has 14 amino acids. Per germline, CDR1 SGDLS and CDR2 YYNGEE.

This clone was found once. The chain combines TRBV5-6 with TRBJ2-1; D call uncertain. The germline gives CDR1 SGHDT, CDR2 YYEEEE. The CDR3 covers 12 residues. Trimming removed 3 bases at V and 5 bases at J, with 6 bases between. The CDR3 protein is CASSWTDNEQFF. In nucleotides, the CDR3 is TGTGCCAGCAGCTGGACGGACAATGAGCAGTTCTTC.

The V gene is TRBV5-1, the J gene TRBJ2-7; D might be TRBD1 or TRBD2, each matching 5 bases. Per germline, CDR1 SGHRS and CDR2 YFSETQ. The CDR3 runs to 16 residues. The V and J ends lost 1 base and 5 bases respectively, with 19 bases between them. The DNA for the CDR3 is TGCGCCAGCAGCTTGCGGGACGTGGATTCCATTGACGAGCAGTACTTC. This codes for CASSLRDVDSIDEQYF.

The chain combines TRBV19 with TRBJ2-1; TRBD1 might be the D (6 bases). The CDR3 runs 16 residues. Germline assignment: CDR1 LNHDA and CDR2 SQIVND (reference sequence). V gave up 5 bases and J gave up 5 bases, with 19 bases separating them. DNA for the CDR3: TGTGCCAGTAGTCGATACCGGGCCAAGGGGGACAATGAGCAGTTCTTC. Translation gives CASSRYRAKGDNEQFF.

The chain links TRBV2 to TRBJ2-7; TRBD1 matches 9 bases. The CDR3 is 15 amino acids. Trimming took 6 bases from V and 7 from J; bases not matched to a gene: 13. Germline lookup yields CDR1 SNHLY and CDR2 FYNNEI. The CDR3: CASRGWDRDTGEQYF. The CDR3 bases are TGTGCCAGCAGGGGATGGGACAGGGATACGGGTGAGCAGTACTTC.

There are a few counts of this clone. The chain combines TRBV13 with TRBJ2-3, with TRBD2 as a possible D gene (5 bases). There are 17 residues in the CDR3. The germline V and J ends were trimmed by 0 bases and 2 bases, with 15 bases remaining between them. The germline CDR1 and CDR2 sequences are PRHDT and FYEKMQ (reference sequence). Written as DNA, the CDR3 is TGTGCCAGCAGCTTAGGCTCGGACGGGGAATTCACAGATACGCAGTATTTT. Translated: CASSLGSDGEFTDTQYF.

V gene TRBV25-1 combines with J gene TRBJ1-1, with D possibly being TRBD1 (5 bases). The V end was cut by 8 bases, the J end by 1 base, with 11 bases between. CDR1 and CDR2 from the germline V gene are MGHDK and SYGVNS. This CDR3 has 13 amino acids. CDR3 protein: CASRPDRNTEAFF. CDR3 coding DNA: TGTGCCAGCCGTCCCGACAGGAACACTGAAGCTTTCTTT.

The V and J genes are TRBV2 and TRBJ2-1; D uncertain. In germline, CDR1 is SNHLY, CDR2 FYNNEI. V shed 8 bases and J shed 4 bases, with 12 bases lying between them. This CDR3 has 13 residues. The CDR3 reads CASGYTEYNEQFF. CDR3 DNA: TGTGCCAGCGGTTACACAGAGTACAATGAGCAGTTCTTC.

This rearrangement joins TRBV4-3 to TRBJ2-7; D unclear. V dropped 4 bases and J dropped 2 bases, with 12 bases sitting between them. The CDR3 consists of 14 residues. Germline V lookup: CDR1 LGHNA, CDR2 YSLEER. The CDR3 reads CASSPFVGTYEQYF. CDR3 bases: TGCGCCAGCAGCCCCTTCGTGGGGACCTACGAGCAGTACTTC.

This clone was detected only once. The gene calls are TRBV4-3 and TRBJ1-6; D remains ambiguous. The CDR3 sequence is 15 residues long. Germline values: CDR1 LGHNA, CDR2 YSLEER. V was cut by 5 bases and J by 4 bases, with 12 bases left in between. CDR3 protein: CASSARSEYNSPLHF. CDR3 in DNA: TGCGCCAGCAGCGCTAGATCGGAATATAATTCACCCCTCCACTTT.

The CDR3 DNA sequence: TGCAGCGACATACAGGGGACTGAAGCTTTCTTT. It yields the protein CSDIQGTEAFF. V and J are TRBV29-1 and TRBJ1-1; 7 bases are shared with TRBD1. J gave up 5 bases and V 7 bases, and 4 bases lay outside the gene matches. The CDR3 runs 11 residues. CDR1 is SQVTM and CDR2 is ANQGSEA in the germline V gene.

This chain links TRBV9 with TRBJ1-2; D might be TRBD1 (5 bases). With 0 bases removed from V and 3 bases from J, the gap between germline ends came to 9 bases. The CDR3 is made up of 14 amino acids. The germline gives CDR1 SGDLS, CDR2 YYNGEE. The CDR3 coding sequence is TGTGCCAGCAGCGTAGGGGTGGGGGACTATGGCTACACCTTC. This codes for CASSVGVGDYGYTF.

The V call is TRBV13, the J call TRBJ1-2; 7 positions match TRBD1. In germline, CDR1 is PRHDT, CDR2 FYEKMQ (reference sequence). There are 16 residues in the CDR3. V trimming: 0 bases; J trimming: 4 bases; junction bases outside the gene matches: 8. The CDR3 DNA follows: TGTGCCAGCAGCTTAGGAAGGGGGCGAAATGTCTATGGCTACACCTTC. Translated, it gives CASSLGRGRNVYGYTF.

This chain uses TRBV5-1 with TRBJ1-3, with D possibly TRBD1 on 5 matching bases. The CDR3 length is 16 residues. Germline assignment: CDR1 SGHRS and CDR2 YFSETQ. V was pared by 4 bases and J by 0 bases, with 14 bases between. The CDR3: CASSESGLNSGNTIYF. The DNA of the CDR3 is TGCGCCAGCAGCGAATCGGGACTGAACTCTGGAAACACCATATATTTT.

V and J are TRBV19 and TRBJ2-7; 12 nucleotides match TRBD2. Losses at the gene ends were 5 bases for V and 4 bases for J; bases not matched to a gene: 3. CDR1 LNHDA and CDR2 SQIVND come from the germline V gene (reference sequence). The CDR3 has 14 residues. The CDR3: CASSVGTSGYEQYF. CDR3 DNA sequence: TGTGCCAGTAGTGTAGGGACTAGCGGGTACGAGCAGTACTTC.

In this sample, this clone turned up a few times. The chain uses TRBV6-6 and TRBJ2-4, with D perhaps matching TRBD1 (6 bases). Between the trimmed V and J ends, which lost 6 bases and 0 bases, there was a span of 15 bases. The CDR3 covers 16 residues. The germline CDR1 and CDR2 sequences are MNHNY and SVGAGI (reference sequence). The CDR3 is CASRLGTRIAKNIQYF. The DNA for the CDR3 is TGTGCCAGCAGACTCGGGACAAGGATAGCCAAAAACATTCAGTACTTC.

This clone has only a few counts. This CDR3 is CASIGTYNQPQHF. CDR3 nucleotides: TGTGCCAGTATTGGGACTTACAATCAGCCCCAGCATTTT. The chain has TRBV19 and TRBJ1-5; D is possibly TRBD1 (5 bases). The CDR3 is 13 residues long. CDR1 is LNHDA, CDR2 SQIVND, per germline (reference sequence). The V gene lost 7 bases and the J gene lost 3 bases, with 10 bases spanning the gap.

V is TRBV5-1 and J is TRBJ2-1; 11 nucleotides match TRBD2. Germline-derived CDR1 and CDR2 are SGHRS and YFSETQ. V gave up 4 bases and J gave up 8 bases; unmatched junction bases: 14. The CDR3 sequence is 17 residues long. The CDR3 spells CASSSQFSGGERDEQFF. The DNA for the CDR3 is TGCGCCAGCAGCAGCCAGTTTAGCGGGGGGGAACGAGATGAGCAGTTCTTC.

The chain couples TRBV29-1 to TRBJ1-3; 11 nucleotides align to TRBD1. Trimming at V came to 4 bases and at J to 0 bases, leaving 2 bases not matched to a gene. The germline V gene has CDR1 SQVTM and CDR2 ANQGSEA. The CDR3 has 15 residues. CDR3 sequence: CSVGGQGDSGNTIYF. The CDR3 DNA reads TGCAGCGTTGGGGGACAGGGGGACTCTGGAAACACCATATATTTT.

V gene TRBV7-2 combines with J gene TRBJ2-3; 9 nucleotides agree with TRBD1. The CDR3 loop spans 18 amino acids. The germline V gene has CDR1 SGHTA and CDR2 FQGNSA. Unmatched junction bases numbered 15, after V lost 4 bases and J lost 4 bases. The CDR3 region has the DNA TGTGCCAGCAGCTCAAACGAGTGGTGGGACAGGGAGGCAGATACGCAGTATTTT. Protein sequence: CASSSNEWWDREADTQYF.

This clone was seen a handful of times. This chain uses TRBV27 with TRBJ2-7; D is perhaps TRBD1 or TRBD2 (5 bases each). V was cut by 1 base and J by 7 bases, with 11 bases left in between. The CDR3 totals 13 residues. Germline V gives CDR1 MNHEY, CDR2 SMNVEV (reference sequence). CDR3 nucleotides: TGTGCCAGCAGTTTATTGGGACCCCAAGAGCAGTACTTC. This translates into CASSLLGPQEQYF.